This T cell receptor (beta chain) was sequenced in a study of PD-L1 blockade in urothelial cancer. Germline V lookup: CDR1 SGHNT, CDR2 YYREEE (reference sequence). Trimming removed 0 bases from V and 3 bases from J, with 8 bases in between. The CDR3 extends over 14 amino acids. Clones were sequenced by immunoSEQ multiplex PCR, and TCRdb holds only the in-frame ones, with some missing. Counted here are approximately 24,000 clones, 75% to 90% occurring once; the ten biggest clones make up approximately 30%. The rearrangement joins TRBV5-4 to TRBJ2-3; no clear D. The source was PBMCs, collected around atezolizumab (anti-PD-L1) treatment. This TCR derives from a man in his 60s with urothelial cancer. As DNA, the CDR3 is TGTGCCAGCAGCTTGGGCTCCGGGACAGATACGCAGTATTTT. It codes for CASSLGSGTDTQYF.